These 5 T cell receptor beta chains came from one sample sequenced in a study of breast tumors, draining lymph nodes, adjacent tissues. The lymph nodes were axillary draining lymph nodes from breast cancer patients. TCRdb re-called the multiplex PCR reads with MiXCR, one entry per CDR3 protein. The sample consists of about 110,000 distinct CDR3 sequences, around 30% of them appearing once. Sequenced sample: axillary lymph node tissue. The receptors here all came from a female donor with breast cancer. Some clones in this sample may be carry-over from other donors' samples.

In this sample, this clonotype turned up many times. The chain combines TRBV5-1 with TRBJ2-7; 7 bases are shared with TRBD1. With 5 bases clipped from V and 0 bases from J, the junction kept 5 bases outside the gene matches. The CDR3 has 14 residues. CDR1 and CDR2 from the germline V gene are SGHRS and YFSETQ. In DNA, the CDR3 is TGCGCCAGCAGATTGACAGGGAGCTCCTACGAGCAGTACTTC. As protein: CASRLTGSSYEQYF.

The chain employs TRBV24-1 and TRBJ1-2; 8 bases match TRBD1. The CDR3 totals 14 residues. J gave up 8 bases and V 4 bases, and 8 bases lay outside the gene matches. Germline V gene lookup returns CDR1 KGHDR and CDR2 SFDVKD. The CDR3 region has the DNA TGTGCCACCAGTGACCCAGACAGGGGATGGGGCTACACCTTC. Its translation is CATSDPDRGWGYTF.

The chain is built from TRBV6-6 and TRBJ1-1, with 9 bases aligning to TRBD1. The V and J ends lost 5 bases and 1 base, in that order; junction bases with no gene match: 5. The germline gives CDR1 MNHNY, CDR2 SVGAGI (reference sequence). The CDR3 loop spans 15 amino acids. CDR3 residues: CASSRPGQGNTEAFF. In nucleotides, the CDR3 is TGTGCCAGCAGTAGACCGGGACAGGGGAACACTGAAGCTTTCTTT.

This clonotype was seen many times. CDR3: CASSLGRDRGDYGYTF. CDR3 bases: TGTGCCAGCAGCTTGGGACGTGACAGGGGAGACTATGGCTACACCTTC. V gene TRBV5-6 combines with J gene TRBJ1-2, with TRBD1 matching over 8 bases. The CDR3 loop spans 16 amino acids. The V and J ends lost 0 bases and 3 bases, in that order; junction bases with no gene match: 7. Germline CDR1 and CDR2: SGHDT and YYEEEE.

This sequence joins TRBV2 and TRBJ1-2, with 8 bases identical to TRBD1. This CDR3 spans 13 amino acids. In germline, CDR1 is SNHLY, CDR2 FYNNEI. The trim removed 3 bases at V and 4 bases at J, leaving 1 base unmatched. The CDR3 here is CASSETGAYGYTF. The CDR3 DNA reads TGTGCCAGCAGTGAGACAGGGGCCTATGGCTACACCTTC.